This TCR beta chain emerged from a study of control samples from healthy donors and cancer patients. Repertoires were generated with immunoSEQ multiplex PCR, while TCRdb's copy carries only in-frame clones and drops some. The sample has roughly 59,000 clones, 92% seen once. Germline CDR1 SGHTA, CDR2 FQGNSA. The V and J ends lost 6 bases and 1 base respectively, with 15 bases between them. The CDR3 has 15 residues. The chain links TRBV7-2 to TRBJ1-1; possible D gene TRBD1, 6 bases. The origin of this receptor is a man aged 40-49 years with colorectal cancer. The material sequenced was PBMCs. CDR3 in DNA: TGTGCCAGCAGGCCTCCCAGGGGAGGGAACACTGAAGCTTTCTTT. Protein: CASRPPRGGNTEAFF.